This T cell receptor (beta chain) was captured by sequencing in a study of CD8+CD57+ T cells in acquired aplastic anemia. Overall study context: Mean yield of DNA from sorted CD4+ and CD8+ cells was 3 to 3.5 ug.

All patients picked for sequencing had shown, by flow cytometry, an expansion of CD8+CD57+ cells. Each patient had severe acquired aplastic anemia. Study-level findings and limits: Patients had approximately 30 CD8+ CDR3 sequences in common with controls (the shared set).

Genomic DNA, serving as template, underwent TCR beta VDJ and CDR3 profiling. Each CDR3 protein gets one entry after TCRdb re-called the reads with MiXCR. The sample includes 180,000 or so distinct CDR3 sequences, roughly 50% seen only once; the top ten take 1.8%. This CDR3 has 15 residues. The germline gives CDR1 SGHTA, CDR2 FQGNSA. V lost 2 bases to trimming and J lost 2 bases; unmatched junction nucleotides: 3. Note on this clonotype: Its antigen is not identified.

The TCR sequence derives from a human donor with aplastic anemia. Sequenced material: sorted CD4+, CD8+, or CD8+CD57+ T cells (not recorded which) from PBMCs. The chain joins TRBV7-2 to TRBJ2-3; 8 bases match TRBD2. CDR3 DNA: TGTGCCAGCAGCTTAACGGGGGGGATCACAGATACGCAGTATTTT. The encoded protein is CASSLTGGITDTQYF.